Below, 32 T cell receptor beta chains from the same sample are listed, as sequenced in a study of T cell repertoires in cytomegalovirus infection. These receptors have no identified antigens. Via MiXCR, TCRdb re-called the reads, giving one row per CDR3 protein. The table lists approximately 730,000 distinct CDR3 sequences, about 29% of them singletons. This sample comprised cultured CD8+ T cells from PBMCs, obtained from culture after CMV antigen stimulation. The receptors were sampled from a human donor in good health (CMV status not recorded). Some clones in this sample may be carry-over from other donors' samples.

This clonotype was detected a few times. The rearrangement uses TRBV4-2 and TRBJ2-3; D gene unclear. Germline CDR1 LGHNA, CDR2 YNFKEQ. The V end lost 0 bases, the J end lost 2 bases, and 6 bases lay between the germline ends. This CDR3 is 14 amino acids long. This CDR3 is CASSQEIPTDTQYF. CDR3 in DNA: TGTGCCAGCAGCCAAGAGATACCCACAGATACGCAGTATTTT.

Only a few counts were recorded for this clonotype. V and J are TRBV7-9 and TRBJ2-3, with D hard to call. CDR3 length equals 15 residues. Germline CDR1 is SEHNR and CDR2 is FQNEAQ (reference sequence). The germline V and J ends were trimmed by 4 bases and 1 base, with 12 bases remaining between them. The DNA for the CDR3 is TGTGCCAGCAGCTCCCACCCGTCGCGCACAGATACGCAGTATTTT. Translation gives CASSSHPSRTDTQYF.

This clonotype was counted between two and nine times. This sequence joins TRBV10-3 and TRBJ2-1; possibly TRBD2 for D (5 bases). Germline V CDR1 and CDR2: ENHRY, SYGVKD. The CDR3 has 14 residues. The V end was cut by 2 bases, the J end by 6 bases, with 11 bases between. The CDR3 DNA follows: TGTGCCATCAGTGAGATCGGGGAAGGCAATGAGCAGTTCTTC. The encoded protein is CAISEIGEGNEQFF.

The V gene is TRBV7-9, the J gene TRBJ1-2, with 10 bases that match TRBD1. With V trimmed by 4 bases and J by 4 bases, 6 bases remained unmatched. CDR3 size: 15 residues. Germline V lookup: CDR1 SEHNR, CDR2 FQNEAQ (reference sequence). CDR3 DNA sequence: TGTGCCAGCAGCTCCGACAGGGGGCCGAGCTATGGCTACACCTTC. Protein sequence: CASSSDRGPSYGYTF.

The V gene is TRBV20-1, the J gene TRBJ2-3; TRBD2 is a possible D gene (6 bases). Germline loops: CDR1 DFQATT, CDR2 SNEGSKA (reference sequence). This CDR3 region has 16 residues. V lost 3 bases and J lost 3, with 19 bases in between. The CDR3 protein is CSASRRDFGLTDTQYF. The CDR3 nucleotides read TGCAGTGCTAGTCGACGGGACTTCGGACTTACAGATACGCAGTATTTT.

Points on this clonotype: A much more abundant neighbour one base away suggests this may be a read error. CDR3 in amino acids: CASTPGEMNTEAFF. DNA for the CDR3: TGTGCCAGCACCCCTGGGGAAATGAACACTGAAGCTTTCTTT. The chain employs TRBV12-3 or TRBV12-4 and TRBJ1-1; D not resolved. V lost 7 bases, J lost 0 bases, and 12 bases lay in between. This CDR3 region has 14 residues.

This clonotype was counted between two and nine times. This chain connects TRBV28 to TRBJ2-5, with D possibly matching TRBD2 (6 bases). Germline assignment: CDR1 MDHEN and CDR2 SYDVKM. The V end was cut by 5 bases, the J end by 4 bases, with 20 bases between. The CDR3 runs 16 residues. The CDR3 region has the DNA TGTGCCAGCAGTACCCAAGGTGGAGGGAAGAGAGAGACCCAGTACTTC. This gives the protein CASSTQGGGKRETQYF.

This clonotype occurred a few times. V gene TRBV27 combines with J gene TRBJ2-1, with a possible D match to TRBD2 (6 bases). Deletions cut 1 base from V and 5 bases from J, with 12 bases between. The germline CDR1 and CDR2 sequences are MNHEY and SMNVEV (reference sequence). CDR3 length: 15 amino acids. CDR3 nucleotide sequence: TGTGCCAGCAGTTTATGGGGGGTTTCCCACAATGAGCAGTTCTTC. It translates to CASSLWGVSHNEQFF.

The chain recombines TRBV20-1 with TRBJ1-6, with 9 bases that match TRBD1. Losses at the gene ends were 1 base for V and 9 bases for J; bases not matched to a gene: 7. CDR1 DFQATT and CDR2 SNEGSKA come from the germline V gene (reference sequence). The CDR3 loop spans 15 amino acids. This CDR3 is CSARAGTGRRSPLHF. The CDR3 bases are TGCAGTGCTAGAGCTGGGACAGGGAGGCGTTCACCCCTCCACTTT.

Here the CDR3 reads CASSRDRGGNEQFF. CDR3 sequence (DNA): TGTGCCAGCAGTCGGGACAGGGGGGGTAATGAGCAGTTCTTC. The chain is built from TRBV27 and TRBJ2-1, with TRBD1 matching over 11 bases. The CDR3 covers 14 residues. V lost 5 bases to trimming and J lost 7 bases; unmatched junction nucleotides: 4. Per the germline V gene, CDR1 is MNHEY and CDR2 is SMNVEV (reference sequence).

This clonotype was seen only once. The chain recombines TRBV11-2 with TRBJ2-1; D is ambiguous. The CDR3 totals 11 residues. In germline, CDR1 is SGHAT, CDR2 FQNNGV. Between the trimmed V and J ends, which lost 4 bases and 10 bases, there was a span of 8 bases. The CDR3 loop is CASSSSIEQFF. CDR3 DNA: TGTGCCAGCAGCTCCTCTATAGAGCAGTTCTTC.

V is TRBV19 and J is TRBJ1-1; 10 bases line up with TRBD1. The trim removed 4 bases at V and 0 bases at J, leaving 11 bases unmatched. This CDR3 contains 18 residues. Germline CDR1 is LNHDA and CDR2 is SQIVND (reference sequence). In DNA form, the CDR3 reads TGTGCCAGTAGTACTTTCTGGACAGGGGGGACAATGAACACTGAAGCTTTCTTT. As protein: CASSTFWTGGTMNTEAFF.

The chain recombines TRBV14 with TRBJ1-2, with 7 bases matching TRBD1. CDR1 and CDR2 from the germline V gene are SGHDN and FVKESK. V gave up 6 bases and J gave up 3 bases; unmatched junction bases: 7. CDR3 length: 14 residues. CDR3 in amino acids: CASRVTGSDYGYTF. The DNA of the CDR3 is TGTGCCAGCAGAGTGACAGGGAGTGACTATGGCTACACCTTC.

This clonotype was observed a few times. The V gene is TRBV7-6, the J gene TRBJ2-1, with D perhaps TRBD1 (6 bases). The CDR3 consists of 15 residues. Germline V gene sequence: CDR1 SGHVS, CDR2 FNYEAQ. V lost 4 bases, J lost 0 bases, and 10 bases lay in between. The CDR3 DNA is TGTGCCAGCAGCTCTGGACAGACCTCCTACAATGAGCAGTTCTTC. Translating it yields CASSSGQTSYNEQFF.

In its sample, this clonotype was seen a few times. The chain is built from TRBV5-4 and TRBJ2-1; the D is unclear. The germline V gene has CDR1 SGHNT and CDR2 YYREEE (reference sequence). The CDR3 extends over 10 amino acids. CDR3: CPTKIRGQFF. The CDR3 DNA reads TGTCCTACCAAAATTCGTGGGCAGTTCTTC.

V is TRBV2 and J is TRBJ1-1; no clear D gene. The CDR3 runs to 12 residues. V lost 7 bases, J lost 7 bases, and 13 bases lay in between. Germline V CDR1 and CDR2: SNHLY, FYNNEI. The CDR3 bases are TGTGCCAGCAAACCCTACGGGCTTGAAGCTTTCTTT. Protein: CASKPYGLEAFF.

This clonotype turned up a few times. CDR3 coding DNA: TGTGCCATCAGTGCGGGGGGTCAGGGAAATCAGCCCCAGCATTTT. Its translation is CAISAGGQGNQPQHF. The rearrangement links TRBV10-3 to TRBJ1-5, with D maybe TRBD1 (5 bases). Trimming shortened V by 4 bases and J by 4 bases, and 14 bases separated the two germline ends. CDR3 length: 15 amino acids. Germline CDR1 is ENHRY and CDR2 is SYGVKD.

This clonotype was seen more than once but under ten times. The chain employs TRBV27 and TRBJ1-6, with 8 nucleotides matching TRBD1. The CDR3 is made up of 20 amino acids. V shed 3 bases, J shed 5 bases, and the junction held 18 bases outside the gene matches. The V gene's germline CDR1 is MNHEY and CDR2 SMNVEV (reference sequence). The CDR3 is CASSFLRGQERSGDNSPLHF. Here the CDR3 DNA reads TGTGCCAGCAGTTTTCTGAGGGGACAGGAGCGCTCTGGAGATAATTCACCCCTCCACTTT.

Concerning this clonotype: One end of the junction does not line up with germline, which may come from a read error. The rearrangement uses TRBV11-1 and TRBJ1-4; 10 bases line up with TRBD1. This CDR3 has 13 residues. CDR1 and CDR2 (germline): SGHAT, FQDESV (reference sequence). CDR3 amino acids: CASSTGTGAYFEF. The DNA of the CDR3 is TGTGCCAGCAGCACCGGGACAGGGGCTTACTTCGAATTT.

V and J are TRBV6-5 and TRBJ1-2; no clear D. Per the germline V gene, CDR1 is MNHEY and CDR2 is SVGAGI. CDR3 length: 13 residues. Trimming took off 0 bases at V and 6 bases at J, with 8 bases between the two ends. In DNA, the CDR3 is TGTGCCAGCAGTTACTCCCCGACTGATGGCTACACCTTC. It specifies CASSYSPTDGYTF.

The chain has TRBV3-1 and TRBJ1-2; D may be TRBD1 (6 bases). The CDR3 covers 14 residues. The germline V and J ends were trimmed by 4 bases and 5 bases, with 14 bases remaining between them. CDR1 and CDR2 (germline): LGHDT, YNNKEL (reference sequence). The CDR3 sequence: CASSPTGRPYGYTF. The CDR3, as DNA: TGTGCCAGCAGCCCGACAGGAAGGCCTTATGGCTACACCTTC.

CDR3 loop: CASIPAGALSGNTIYF. CDR3 nucleotide sequence: TGTGCCAGCATCCCGGCAGGGGCCCTCTCTGGAAACACCATATATTTT. The chain has TRBV2 and TRBJ1-3; D may be TRBD1 (6 bases). V was shortened by 7 bases and J by 0 bases, with 16 bases between the two germline ends. Germline V gives CDR1 SNHLY, CDR2 FYNNEI. CDR3 length equals 16 residues. Drawing the rest from reference TRBV2 and TRBJ1-3, the complete variable domain is EPEVTQTPSHQVTQMGQEVILRCVPISNHLYFYWYRQILGQKVEFLVSFYNNEISEKSEIFDDQFSVERPDGSNFTLKIRSTKLEDSAMYFCASIPAGALSGNTIYFGEGSWLTVV.

The CDR3 loop reads CASSLGTGRETEAFF. DNA for the CDR3: TGTGCCAGCAGCTTAGGGACAGGGAGAGAAACTGAAGCTTTCTTT. The chain links TRBV7-6 to TRBJ1-1, with 8 positions matching TRBD1. With V trimmed by 1 base and J by 5 bases, 6 bases remained unmatched. Germline assignment: CDR1 SGHVS and CDR2 FNYEAQ. The CDR3 is 15 amino acids.

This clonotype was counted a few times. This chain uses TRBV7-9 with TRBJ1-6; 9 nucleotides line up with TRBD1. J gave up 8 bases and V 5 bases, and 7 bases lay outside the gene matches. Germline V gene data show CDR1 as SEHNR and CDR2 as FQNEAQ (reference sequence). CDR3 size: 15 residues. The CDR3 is CASSRRDREYSPLHF. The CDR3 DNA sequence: TGTGCCAGCAGCCGCCGGGACAGGGAATATTCACCCCTCCACTTT.

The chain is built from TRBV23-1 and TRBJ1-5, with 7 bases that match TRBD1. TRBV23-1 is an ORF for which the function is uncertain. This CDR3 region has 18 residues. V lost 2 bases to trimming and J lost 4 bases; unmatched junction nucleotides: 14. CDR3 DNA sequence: TGCGCCAGCAGTCAAGTGGAGCGGCGGGAGGACAGGAATCAGCCCCAGCATTTT. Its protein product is CASSQVERREDRNQPQHF.

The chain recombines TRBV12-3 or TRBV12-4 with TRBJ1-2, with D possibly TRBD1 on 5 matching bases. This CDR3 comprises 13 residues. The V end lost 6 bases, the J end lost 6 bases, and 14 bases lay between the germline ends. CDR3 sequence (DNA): TGTGCCAGCAGGCAGGGCAGGGTCCATGGCTACACCTTC. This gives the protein CASRQGRVHGYTF.

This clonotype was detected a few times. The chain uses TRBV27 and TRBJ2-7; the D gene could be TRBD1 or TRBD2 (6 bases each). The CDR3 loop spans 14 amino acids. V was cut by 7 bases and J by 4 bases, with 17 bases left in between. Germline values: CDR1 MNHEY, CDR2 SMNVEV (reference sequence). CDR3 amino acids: CASTREGGLYEQYF. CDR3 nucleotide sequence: TGTGCCAGCACCCGAGAAGGGGGGCTTTACGAGCAGTACTTC.

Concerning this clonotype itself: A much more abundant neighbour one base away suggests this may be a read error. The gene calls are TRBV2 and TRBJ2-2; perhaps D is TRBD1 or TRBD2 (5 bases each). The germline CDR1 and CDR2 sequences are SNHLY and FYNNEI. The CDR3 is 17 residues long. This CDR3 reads CACSQWSGTTGTGELFF. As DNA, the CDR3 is TGTGCCTGCAGCCAATGGTCCGGGACCACGGGGACCGGGGAGCTGTTTTTT.

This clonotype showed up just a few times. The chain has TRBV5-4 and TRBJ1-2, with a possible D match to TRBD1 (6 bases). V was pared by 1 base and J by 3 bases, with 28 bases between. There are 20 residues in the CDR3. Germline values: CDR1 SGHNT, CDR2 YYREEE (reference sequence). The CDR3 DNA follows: TGTGCCAGCAGCTTGTTGGGCAGGGGCGGATCCCATGCCGAATACTATGGCTACACCTTC. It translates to CASSLLGRGGSHAEYYGYTF. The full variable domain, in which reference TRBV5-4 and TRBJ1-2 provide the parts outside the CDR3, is ETGVTQSPTHLIKTRGQQVTLRCSSQSGHNTVSWYQQALGQGPQFIFQYYREEENGRGNFPPRFSGLQFPNYSSELNVNALELDDSALYLCASSLLGRGGSHAEYYGYTFGSGTRLTVV.

The CDR3 is CASGLVAQPQHF. The CDR3 DNA reads TGTGCTAGTGGTTTGGTTGCTCAGCCCCAGCATTTT. The genes are TRBV12-5 and TRBJ1-5; D gene ambiguous. The CDR3 extends over 12 amino acids. Trimming took 0 bases from V and 6 from J, leaving 3 bases between them. Germline V gene data show CDR1 as LGHNT and CDR2 as FRNRAP.

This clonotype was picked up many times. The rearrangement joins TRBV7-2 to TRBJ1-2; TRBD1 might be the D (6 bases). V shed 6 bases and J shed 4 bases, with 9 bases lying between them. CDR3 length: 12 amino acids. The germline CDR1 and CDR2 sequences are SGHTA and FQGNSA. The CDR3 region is CASSRGVYGYTF. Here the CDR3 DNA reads TGTGCCAGCAGTAGGGGGGTCTATGGCTACACCTTC.

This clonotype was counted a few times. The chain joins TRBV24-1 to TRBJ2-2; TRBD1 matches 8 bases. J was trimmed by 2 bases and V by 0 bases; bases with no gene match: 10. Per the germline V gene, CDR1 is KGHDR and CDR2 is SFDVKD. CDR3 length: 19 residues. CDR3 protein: CATSDLPDGDRRNTGELFF. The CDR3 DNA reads TGTGCCACCAGTGATTTGCCCGACGGGGACAGGCGAAACACCGGGGAGCTGTTTTTT.